The T cell receptor (beta chain) described here comes from a study of T-cell memory formation after mild COVID-19. TCRdb re-called the 5' RACE reads with MiXCR, one entry per CDR3 protein. The repertoire consists of hundreds of thousands of distinct CDR3 sequences, with 16% occurring once and the leading ten covering under 25%. The CDR3 has 14 amino acids. Trimming took 1 base from V and 6 from J, leaving 12 bases between them. In germline, CDR1 is SEHNR, CDR2 FQNEAQ (reference sequence). This TCR was sampled from a man aged 18 to 30 who had mild COVID-19 (a few samples of this study predate the infection). Cell type and time point are not known. Sequenced sample: PBMCs or a T cell subset sorted from them (not recorded which). This rearrangement joins TRBV7-9 to TRBJ1-1; D unclear. The CDR3 region is CASSLVVGGSEAFF. The CDR3, as DNA: TGTGCCAGCAGCTTAGTGGTTGGCGGGTCTGAAGCTTTCTTT.